A single T cell receptor (beta chain) is shown here with its context. Time point meaning: blood 4 weeks post-SBRT, at nephrectomy. The treatment is: 15 Gy SBRT to primary tumor, nephrectomy 4 weeks later. Generated by immunoSEQ multiplex PCR, the TCRdb table keeps only in-frame clones and is missing some. The repertoire holds approximately 90,000 clones, with around four fifths as singletons. V shed 2 bases and J shed 1 base, with 5 bases lying between them. The length of the CDR3 is 13 residues. Germline V CDR1 and CDR2: ENHRY, SYGVKD. The data stem from a study of radiation and T cells in renal cell carcinoma.

The TCR originated in a man aged 50 to 60 with renal cell carcinoma. The chain employs TRBV10-3 and TRBJ1-1; D uncertain. The specimen was blood, collected from a patient whose treatment included radiotherapy and nephrectomy. This chain's CDR3 is CAISERRNTEAFF. As DNA, the CDR3 is TGTGCCATCAGTGAGAGGAGGAACACTGAAGCTTTCTTT.